This T cell receptor beta chain was recorded in a study of control samples from healthy donors and cancer patients (TCRdb year 2020). In the germline V gene, CDR1 corresponds to SGDLS and CDR2 to YYNGEE. The CDR3 spans 16 residues, from the cysteine through the phenylalanine. Left in the record is the CDR3 DNA by itself, 48 bases read in frame from the first base. The junction shows trimming of 5 bases on V and 0 bases on J, and the gene matches do not reach 8 bases of it. The library was made by the immunoSEQ multiplex PCR assay. Imported from immuneACCESS, the table was reduced by TCRdb to in-frame sequences with V and J called. These copies leave out some clones; in studies compared against another copy, an unresolved V gene accounts for under half, and the cause of the remainder is not known. The sample table shows around 80,000 clones, and more than 75% are seen once. The ten top clones hold more than 15% of the sample.

Worth noting for this clone: Its target antigen remains unknown. Base qualities are not recorded, but no much larger clone differs from it by a single base.

The sequencing sample was made of blood. This clonotype originated in a man in his fifties or sixties in good health. Here the chain combines TRBV9 and TRBJ2-5; 9 bases in between match TRBD1. The CDR3 amino acid sequence is: CASSSGTGPYQETQYF. DNA sequence: TGTGCCAGCAGTTCCGGGACAGGGCCGTACCAAGAGACCCAGTACTTC.